A single sample is the source of the 28 T cell receptor beta chains below, sequenced in a study of Ad26.COV2.S vaccination and SARS-CoV-2 variants. Treatment: 15 to 20 received Ad26.COV2.S at low or high dose, single or two shots; about 5 received placebo; per-sample allocation not given. Sample collection was performed on day 63 after the first vaccine or placebo injection. Produced via immunoSEQ multiplex PCR; TCRdb's table is partial and in-frame only. The sample lists hundreds of thousands of clones, more than 70% occurring once. Sample: peripheral blood, taken in a trial of Ad26.COV2.S vaccine versus placebo. These receptors came from a person aged 18-65 years who received the Ad26.COV2.S COVID-19 vaccine or a placebo.

V usage is TRBV15 and J usage is TRBJ2-7; either TRBD1 or TRBD2 may supply D (6 bases each). CDR3 length: 16 amino acids. Trimming took 1 base from V and 6 from J, leaving 19 bases between them. Germline loops: CDR1 LNHNV, CDR2 YYDKDF (reference sequence). CDR3 sequence reads: CATSRAGVTGGREQYF. The CDR3 DNA follows: TGTGCCACCAGCAGAGCGGGGGTGACAGGCGGTCGCGAGCAGTACTTC.

CDR3 protein: CASNTGEDGYTF. The CDR3 DNA is TGTGCCAGTAATACAGGGGAGGATGGCTACACCTTC. The chain links TRBV19 to TRBJ1-2; 7 nucleotides agree with TRBD1. Germline CDR1 and CDR2: LNHDA and SQIVND (reference sequence). The CDR3 spans 12 residues. With V trimmed by 7 bases and J by 6 bases, 5 bases remained unmatched.

The chain has TRBV4-2 and TRBJ1-1; D uncertain. The germline V gene encodes CDR1 LGHNA and CDR2 YNFKEQ. Trimming left V 3 bases short and J 7 bases short, with 15 bases between. This CDR3 contains 14 residues. The CDR3 sequence is CASSHPDGGIEAFF. CDR3 in DNA: TGTGCCAGCAGCCATCCGGACGGCGGTATTGAAGCTTTCTTT.

V is TRBV7-2 and J is TRBJ2-1; 11 nucleotides match TRBD2. The CDR3 length is 16 residues. Germline CDR1 is SGHTA and CDR2 is FQGNSA. Trimming cost V 6 bases and J 8 bases; bases outside gene matches: 12. CDR3 nucleotide sequence: TGTGCCAGCAGTCATGATAGCGGGGGGGCGGGAGATGAGCAGTTCTTC. Protein: CASSHDSGGAGDEQFF.

The CDR3 sequence is CASGLANLEEQFF. CDR3 bases: TGTGCTAGTGGTTTGGCGAACCTGGAGGAGCAGTTCTTC. The V and J genes are TRBV12-5 and TRBJ2-1, with unresolved D. V lost 1 base and J lost 10, with 11 bases in between. Germline V gene sequence: CDR1 LGHNT, CDR2 FRNRAP. CDR3 size: 13 residues.

The rearrangement joins TRBV3-1 (or the pseudogene TRBV3-2) to TRBJ1-1; D perhaps matches TRBD1 (6 bases). This CDR3 spans 15 amino acids. In germline, CDR1 is LGHDT, CDR2 YNNKEL (reference sequence). The germline V and J ends were trimmed by 3 bases and 1 base, with 12 bases remaining between them. The CDR3 loop reads CASSQSGGGNTEAFF. In DNA, the CDR3 is TGTGCCAGCAGCCAGTCCGGGGGCGGGAACACTGAAGCTTTCTTT.

This clone has a single count. The genes are TRBV5-4 and TRBJ2-7, with 8 bases identical to TRBD2. The CDR3 has 16 amino acids. Losses at the gene ends were 3 bases for V and 3 bases for J; bases not matched to a gene: 11. The germline CDR1 and CDR2 sequences are SGHNT and YYREEE (reference sequence). CDR3 nucleotides: TGTGCCAGCAGCTCCCCTGAAGCGGGGGCCCTCTACGAGCAGTACTTC. Amino acid sequence: CASSSPEAGALYEQYF.

This clone has only one observation. V and J are TRBV7-9 and TRBJ1-2, with no clear D. The ends were cut back, 1 base at V and 8 bases at J, with 14 bases in the middle. This CDR3 is 14 amino acids long. Germline-derived CDR1 and CDR2 are SEHNR and FQNEAQ (reference sequence). The CDR3 sequence is CASSLEGPPLGYTF. CDR3 nucleotides: TGTGCCAGCAGCTTAGAGGGCCCACCTCTGGGCTACACCTTC.

This clone was seen only once. V is TRBV3-1 (or the pseudogene TRBV3-2) and J is TRBJ2-2, with a possible D match to TRBD1 (6 bases). CDR3 length equals 14 residues. Germline-derived CDR1 and CDR2 are LGHDT and YNNKEL (reference sequence). Between the trimmed V and J ends, which lost 6 bases and 2 bases, there was a span of 10 bases. The CDR3 sequence is CASSRTVNTGELFF. The CDR3 DNA follows: TGTGCCAGCAGTCGGACAGTCAACACCGGGGAGCTGTTTTTT.

This clone showed up just a few times. The chain couples TRBV9 to TRBJ2-7, with 11 nucleotides matching TRBD2. Germline CDR1 is SGDLS and CDR2 is YYNGEE. The CDR3 totals 15 residues. V shed 3 bases and J 7 bases; nucleotides not matched to a gene: 9. DNA of the CDR3: TGTGCCAGCAGCGCTACGGGACTAGCGGCGGAAGAGCAGTACTTC. Translated, it gives CASSATGLAAEEQYF.

The rearrangement uses TRBV7-2 and TRBJ2-7; TRBD1 matches at 9 bases. Germline V CDR1 and CDR2: SGHTA, FQGNSA. With 5 bases clipped from V and 7 bases from J, the junction kept 9 bases outside the gene matches. This CDR3 is built from 14 residues. CDR3 DNA: TGTGCCAGCAGCCCCGACAGGGGGTCGGGAGAGCAGTACTTC. This encodes CASSPDRGSGEQYF. The full variable domain, rest sourced from reference TRBV7-2 and TRBJ2-7, is GAGVSQSPSNKVTEKGKDVELRCDPISGHTALYWYRQSLGQGLEFLIYFQGNSAPDKSGLPSDRFSAERTGGSVSTLTIQRTQQEDSAVYLCASSPDRGSGEQYFGPGTRLTVT.

The chain uses TRBV2 and TRBJ2-1; tentatively, D is TRBD1 (6 bases). The V gene lost 6 bases and the J gene lost 4 bases, with 16 bases spanning the gap. The CDR3 is 15 residues long. Germline loops: CDR1 SNHLY, CDR2 FYNNEI. CDR3 amino acids: CASRGVQGFYNEQFF. CDR3 DNA sequence: TGTGCCAGCAGAGGCGTACAGGGTTTTTACAATGAGCAGTTCTTC.

Comment on this clone: At one end the junction does not follow the germline gene, possibly because of a read error. J is TRBJ2-5 and V is TRBV7-7; TRBD2 matches 13 bases. Germline CDR1 is SSHAT and CDR2 is FNYEAQ (reference sequence). CDR3 length: 15 residues. CDR3: CASSAGLAGEETQYF. CDR3 bases: TGTGCTAGCAGCGCCGGACTAGCGGGAGAGGAGACCCAGTACTTC.

The CDR3 reads CASSLQRGGPQETQYF. CDR3 bases: TGCGCCAGCAGCCTACAGCGGGGGGGACCTCAAGAGACCCAGTACTTC. The rearrangement links TRBV4-1 to TRBJ2-5; TRBD2 matches at 10 bases. The germline gives CDR1 MGHRA, CDR2 YSYEKL. The CDR3 covers 16 residues. The ends lost 4 bases at V and 2 bases at J; junction bases unmatched: 7.

This chain joins TRBV6-6 and TRBJ2-7, with D perhaps matching TRBD2 (7 bases). The ends were cut back, 5 bases at V and 5 bases at J, with 16 bases in the middle. This CDR3 contains 14 residues. Germline assignment: CDR1 MNHNY and CDR2 SVGAGI (reference sequence). CDR3 in amino acids: CASSLGGGIHEQYF. The CDR3 nucleotides are TGTGCCAGCAGTCTAGGGGGAGGGATCCACGAGCAGTACTTC.

The rearrangement joins TRBV2 to TRBJ1-6; 8 bases line up with TRBD1. J was trimmed by 7 bases and V by 5 bases; bases with no gene match: 7. Germline V CDR1 and CDR2: SNHLY, FYNNEI. CDR3 length: 15 residues. CDR3 protein: CASSFRDRPNSPLHF. The DNA of the CDR3 is TGTGCCAGCAGTTTCCGGGACAGGCCCAATTCACCCCTCCACTTT.

The rearrangement uses TRBV5-6 and TRBJ1-2; D is perhaps TRBD1 (5 bases). This CDR3 is 14 amino acids long. V was pared by 2 bases and J by 6 bases, with 14 bases between. CDR1 SGHDT and CDR2 YYEEEE come from the germline V gene. The CDR3 region has the DNA TGTGCCAGCAGCTTTGTCCAGGGAGGGAATGGCTACACCTTC. Translation gives CASSFVQGGNGYTF.

The genes are TRBV5-4 and TRBJ1-5, with D unclear. The CDR3 is 18 residues long. Germline V gives CDR1 SGHNT, CDR2 YYREEE (reference sequence). V lost 0 bases and J lost 3, with 19 bases in between. In nucleotides, the CDR3 is TGTGCCAGCAGCTTGGTATATCCTCGGCAGCCGGTCAATCAGCCCCAGCATTTT. Residues: CASSLVYPRQPVNQPQHF.

The chain employs TRBV24-1 and TRBJ2-5, with D possibly matching TRBD2 (5 bases). This CDR3 has 14 amino acids. Trimming pared 2 bases from V and 5 bases from J, leaving 11 bases between. Germline V lookup: CDR1 KGHDR, CDR2 SFDVKD. The DNA of the CDR3 is TGTGCCACCAGTGATTCGATAGGAGGCGAGACCCAGTACTTC. Translating it yields CATSDSIGGETQYF.

J is TRBJ2-1 and V is TRBV30; D is unclear. CDR3 length: 12 amino acids. CDR1 is GTSNPN and CDR2 is SVGIG in the germline V gene (reference sequence). Trimming removed 3 bases at V and 2 bases at J, with 5 bases between. The CDR3: CAWSPAYNEQFF. In nucleotides, the CDR3 is TGTGCCTGGAGCCCCGCCTACAATGAGCAGTTCTTC.

This clone was counted between two and nine times. In DNA form, the CDR3 reads TGTGCCAGCAGTTTCCCGGGACGGAATTCACCCCTCCACTTT. Translated: CASSFPGRNSPLHF. The chain has TRBV6-6 and TRBJ1-6; D might be TRBD1 (5 bases). CDR3 length: 14 residues. The germline V gene encodes CDR1 MNHNY and CDR2 SVGAGI (reference sequence). V lost 4 bases, J lost 7 bases, and 11 bases lay in between.

The gene calls are TRBV20-1 and TRBJ2-7; D unclear. This CDR3 is 11 amino acids long. The V gene's germline CDR1 is DFQATT and CDR2 SNEGSKA (reference sequence). Trimming removed 4 bases from V and 2 bases from J, with 6 bases in between. The CDR3 nucleotides are TGCAGTGCTACCAGCCCCTACGAGCAGTACTTC. It translates to CSATSPYEQYF.

This rearrangement joins TRBV30 to TRBJ1-4; possibly TRBD1 for D (6 bases). V lost 0 bases, J lost 0 bases, and 8 bases lay in between. Germline CDR1 reads GTSNPN; CDR2 reads SVGIG (reference sequence). The CDR3 covers 15 residues. The CDR3 is CAWSVGGTTNEKLFF. The CDR3 DNA reads TGTGCCTGGAGTGTAGGGGGGACAACTAATGAAAAACTGTTTTTT.

V is TRBV2 and J is TRBJ1-2; weak D call: TRBD1 (5 bases). Deletions cut 2 bases from V and 3 bases from J, with 10 bases between. From germline, CDR1 is SNHLY and CDR2 FYNNEI. The CDR3 length is 14 residues. The CDR3 DNA is TGTGCCAGCAGTGAACAGGGTGTAGACTATGGCTACACCTTC. Translated, it gives CASSEQGVDYGYTF.

This chain uses TRBV2 with TRBJ1-4; no firm D call. Per the germline V gene, CDR1 is SNHLY and CDR2 is FYNNEI. Trimming shortened V by 1 base and J by 8 bases, and 23 bases separated the two germline ends. CDR3 length equals 18 residues. CDR3 loop: CASSEERAATRQPEKLFF. DNA for the CDR3: TGTGCCAGCAGTGAAGAACGTGCTGCCACTCGGCAGCCCGAAAAACTGTTTTTT. Complete variable domain (other parts from reference TRBV2 and TRBJ1-4): EPEVTQTPSHQVTQMGQEVILRCVPISNHLYFYWYRQILGQKVEFLVSFYNNEISEKSEIFDDQFSVERPDGSNFTLKIRSTKLEDSAMYFCASSEERAATRQPEKLFFGSGTQLSVL.

On this clone: This specimen includes other DNA sequences encoding the same CDR3. The V and J genes are TRBV6-5 and TRBJ1-2; D is possibly TRBD1 (5 bases). This CDR3 is 12 amino acids long. Trimming took 0 bases from V and 7 from J, leaving 6 bases between them. Germline CDR1 MNHEY, CDR2 SVGAGI. CDR3 sequence (DNA): TGTGCCAGCAGTTACTCGGGGGGTGGCTACACCTTC. It specifies CASSYSGGGYTF.

This clone occurred once. Other DNA sequences in this specimen translate into the identical CDR3. This rearrangement joins TRBV7-9 to TRBJ2-3; maybe TRBD1 (5 bases). The germline V gene encodes CDR1 SEHNR and CDR2 FQNEAQ (reference sequence). Trimming cost V 2 bases and J 3 bases, with 6 bases left between them. The CDR3 runs 13 residues. The CDR3 DNA reads as TGTGCCAGCAGCTTAAAGGGGACAGATACGCAGTATTTT. Amino acids: CASSLKGTDTQYF. Full variable domain (missing parts from reference TRBV7-9 and TRBJ2-3): DTGVSQNPRHKITKRGQNVTFRCDPISEHNRLYWYRQTLGQGPEFLTYFQNEAQLEKSRLLSDRFSAERPKGSFSTLEIQRTEQGDSAMYLCASSLKGTDTQYFGPGTRLTVL.

A few counts support this clone. The CDR3 loop is CAWSVVAWAPDNSPLHF. CDR3 nucleotides: TGTGCCTGGAGTGTGGTAGCATGGGCGCCCGATAATTCACCCCTCCACTTT. The V call is TRBV30, the J call TRBJ1-6, with no clear D. Germline CDR1 reads GTSNPN; CDR2 reads SVGIG (reference sequence). The CDR3 is 17 residues long. Trimming took off 0 bases at V and 5 bases at J, with 17 bases between the two ends.